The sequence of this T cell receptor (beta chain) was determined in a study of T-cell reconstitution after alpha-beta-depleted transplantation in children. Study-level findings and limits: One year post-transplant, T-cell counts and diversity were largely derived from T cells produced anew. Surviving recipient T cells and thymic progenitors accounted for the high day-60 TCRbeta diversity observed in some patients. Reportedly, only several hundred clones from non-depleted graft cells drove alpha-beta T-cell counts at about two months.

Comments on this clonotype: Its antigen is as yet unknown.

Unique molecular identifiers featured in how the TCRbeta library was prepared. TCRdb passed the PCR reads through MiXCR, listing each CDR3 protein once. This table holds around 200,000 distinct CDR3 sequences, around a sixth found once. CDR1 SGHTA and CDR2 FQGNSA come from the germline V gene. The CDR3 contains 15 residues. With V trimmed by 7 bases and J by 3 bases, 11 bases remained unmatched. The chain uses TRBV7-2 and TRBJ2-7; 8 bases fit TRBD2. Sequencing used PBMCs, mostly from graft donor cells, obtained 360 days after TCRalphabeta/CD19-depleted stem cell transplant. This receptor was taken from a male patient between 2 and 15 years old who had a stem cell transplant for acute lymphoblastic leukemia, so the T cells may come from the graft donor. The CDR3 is CASTPGGAKLYEQYF. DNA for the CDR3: TGTGCCAGCACCCCCGGGGGGGCCAAGCTCTACGAGCAGTACTTC.